This TCR beta chain stems from a study of Graves' ophthalmopathy and Graves' hyperthyroidism. Study at large: Where ophthalmopathy was absent within 18 months of follow-up, hyperthyroidism was stable.

CDR3 length equals 13 residues. The germline V gene has CDR1 SGHRS and CDR2 YFSETQ. V was trimmed by 4 bases and J by 4 bases, leaving 12 bases between them. This clonotype was observed many times. Using RNA transcripts, the TCR beta CDR3 regions were amplified. The library came from an HTBI-primed first-round RT-PCR and a second-round multiplex PCR. TCRdb redid the calling of the multiplex PCR reads with MiXCR, one entry per CDR3 protein. The repertoire has 560,000 or so distinct CDR3 sequences, roughly 39% of them found once; the top ten carry 3.5% to 4.5%. Sequencing input: peripheral blood or thyroid tissue (not recorded which). This chain uses TRBV5-1 with TRBJ2-7, with D tentatively TRBD1 (6 bases). The sequence derives from an adult man with Graves' hyperthyroidism. DNA for the CDR3: TGCGCCAGCAGCACTTCCAGGGGATACGAGCAGTACTTC. The encoded protein is CASSTSRGYEQYF.